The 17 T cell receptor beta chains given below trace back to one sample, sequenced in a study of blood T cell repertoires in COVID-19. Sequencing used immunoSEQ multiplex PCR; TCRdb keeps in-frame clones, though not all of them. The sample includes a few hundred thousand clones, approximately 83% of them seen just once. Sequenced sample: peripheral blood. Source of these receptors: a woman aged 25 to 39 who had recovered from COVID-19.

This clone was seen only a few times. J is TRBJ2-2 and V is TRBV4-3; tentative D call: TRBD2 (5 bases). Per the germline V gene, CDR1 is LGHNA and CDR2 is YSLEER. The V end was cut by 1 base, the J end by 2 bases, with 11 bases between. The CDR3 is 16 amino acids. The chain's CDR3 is CASSQAPGLNTGELFF. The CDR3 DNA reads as TGCGCCAGCAGCCAAGCTCCAGGACTTAACACCGGGGAGCTGTTTTTT.

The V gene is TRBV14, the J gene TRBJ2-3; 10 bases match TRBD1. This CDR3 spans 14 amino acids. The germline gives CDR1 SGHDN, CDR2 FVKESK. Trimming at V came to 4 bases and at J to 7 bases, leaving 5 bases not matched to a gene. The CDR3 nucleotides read TGTGCCAGCAGCCCCGGGACAGGGGTAAATACGCAGTATTTT. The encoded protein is CASSPGTGVNTQYF. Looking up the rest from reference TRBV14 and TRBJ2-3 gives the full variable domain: EAGVTQFPSHSVIEKGQTVTLRCDPISGHDNLYWYRRVMGKEIKFLLHFVKESKQDESGMPNNRFLAERTGGTYSTLKVQPAELEDSGVYFCASSPGTGVNTQYFGPGTRLTVL.

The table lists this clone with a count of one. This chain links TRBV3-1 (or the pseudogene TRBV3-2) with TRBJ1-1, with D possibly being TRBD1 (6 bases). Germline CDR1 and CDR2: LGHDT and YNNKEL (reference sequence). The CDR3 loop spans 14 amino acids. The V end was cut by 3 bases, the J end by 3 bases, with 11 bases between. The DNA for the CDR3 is TGTGCCAGCAGCCACATACAGGGTGACACTGAAGCTTTCTTT. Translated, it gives CASSHIQGDTEAFF.

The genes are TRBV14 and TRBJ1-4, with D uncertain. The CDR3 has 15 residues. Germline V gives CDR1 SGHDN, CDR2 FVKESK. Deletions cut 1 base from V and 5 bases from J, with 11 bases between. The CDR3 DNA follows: TGTGCCAGCAGCCAAGGGGAGTATGCCAATGAAAAACTGTTTTTT. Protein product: CASSQGEYANEKLFF.

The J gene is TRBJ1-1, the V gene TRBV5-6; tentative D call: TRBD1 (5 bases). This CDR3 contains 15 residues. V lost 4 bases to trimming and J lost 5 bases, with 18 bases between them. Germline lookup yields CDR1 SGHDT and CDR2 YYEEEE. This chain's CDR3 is CASSLSGGLGTEAFF. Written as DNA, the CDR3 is TGTGCCAGCAGCCTATCGGGGGGATTGGGAACTGAAGCTTTCTTT.

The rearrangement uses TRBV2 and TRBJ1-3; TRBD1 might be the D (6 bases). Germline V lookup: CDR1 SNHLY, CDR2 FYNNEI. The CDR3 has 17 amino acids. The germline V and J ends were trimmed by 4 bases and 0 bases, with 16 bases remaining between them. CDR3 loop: CASSVQGLLNSGNTIYF. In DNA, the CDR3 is TGTGCCAGCAGTGTACAGGGCCTCCTTAACTCTGGAAACACCATATATTTT. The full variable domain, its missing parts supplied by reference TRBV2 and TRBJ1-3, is EPEVTQTPSHQVTQMGQEVILRCVPISNHLYFYWYRQILGQKVEFLVSFYNNEISEKSEIFDDQFSVERPDGSNFTLKIRSTKLEDSAMYFCASSVQGLLNSGNTIYFGEGSWLTVV.

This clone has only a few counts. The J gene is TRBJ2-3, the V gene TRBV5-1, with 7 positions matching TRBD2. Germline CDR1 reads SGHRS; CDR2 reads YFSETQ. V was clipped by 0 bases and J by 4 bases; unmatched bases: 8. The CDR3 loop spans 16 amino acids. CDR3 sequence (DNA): TGCGCCAGCAGCTTGGGGCTAGCGGAGGTAGCAGATACGCAGTATTTT. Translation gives CASSLGLAEVADTQYF.

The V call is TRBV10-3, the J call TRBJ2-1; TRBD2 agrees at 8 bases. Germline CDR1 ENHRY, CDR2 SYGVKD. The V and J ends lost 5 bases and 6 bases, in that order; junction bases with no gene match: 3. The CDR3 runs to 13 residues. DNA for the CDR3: TGTGCCATCAGTTCCGGGACTAGCAATGAGCAGTTCTTC. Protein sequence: CAISSGTSNEQFF.

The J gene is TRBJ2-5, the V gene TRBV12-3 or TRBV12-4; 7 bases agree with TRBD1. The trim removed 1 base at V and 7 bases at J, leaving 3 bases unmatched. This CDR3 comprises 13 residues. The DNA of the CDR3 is TGTGCCAGCAGTTTAGAGGGGGCCGTGACCCAGTACTTC. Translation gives CASSLEGAVTQYF.

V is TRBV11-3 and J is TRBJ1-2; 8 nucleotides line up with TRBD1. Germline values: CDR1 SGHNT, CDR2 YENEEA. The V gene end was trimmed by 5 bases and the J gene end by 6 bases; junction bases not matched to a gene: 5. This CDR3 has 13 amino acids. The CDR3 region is CASSRRGLDGYTF. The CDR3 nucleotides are TGTGCCAGCAGCCGCAGGGGGCTGGATGGCTACACCTTC.

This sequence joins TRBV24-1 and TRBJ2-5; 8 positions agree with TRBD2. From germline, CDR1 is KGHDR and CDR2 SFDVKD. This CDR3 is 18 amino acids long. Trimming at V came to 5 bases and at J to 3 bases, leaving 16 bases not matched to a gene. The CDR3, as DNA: TGTGCCACCAGTGCCCCTGCCGGTGTAGCGGGGAATGAAGAGACCCAGTACTTC. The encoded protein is CATSAPAGVAGNEETQYF.

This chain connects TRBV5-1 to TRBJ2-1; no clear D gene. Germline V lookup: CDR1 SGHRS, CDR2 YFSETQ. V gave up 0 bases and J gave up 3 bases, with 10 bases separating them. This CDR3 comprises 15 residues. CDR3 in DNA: TGCGCCAGCAGCTTGGAAAACAGCCTCTACAATGAGCAGTTCTTC. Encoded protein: CASSLENSLYNEQFF.

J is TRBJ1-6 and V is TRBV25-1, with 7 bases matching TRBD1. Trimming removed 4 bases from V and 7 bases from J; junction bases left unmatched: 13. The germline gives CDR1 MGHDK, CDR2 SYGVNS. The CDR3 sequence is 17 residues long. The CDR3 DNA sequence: TGTGCCAGCAGTGCTCCCCGCGGAAGGGGGCTCAATTCACCCCTCCACTTT. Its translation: CASSAPRGRGLNSPLHF.

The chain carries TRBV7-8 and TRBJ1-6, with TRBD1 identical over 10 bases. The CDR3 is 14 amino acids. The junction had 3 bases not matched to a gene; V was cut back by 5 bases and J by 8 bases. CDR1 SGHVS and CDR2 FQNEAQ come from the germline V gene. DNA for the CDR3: TGTGCCAGCAGCCGGGACAGGGGCTATTCACCCCTCCACTTT. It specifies CASSRDRGYSPLHF.

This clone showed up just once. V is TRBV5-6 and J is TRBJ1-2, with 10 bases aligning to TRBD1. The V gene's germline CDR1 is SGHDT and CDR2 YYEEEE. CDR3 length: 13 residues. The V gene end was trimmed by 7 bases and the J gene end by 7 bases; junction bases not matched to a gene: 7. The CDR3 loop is CASGDRGRFGYTF. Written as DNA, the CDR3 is TGTGCCAGCGGCGACAGGGGGCGTTTTGGCTACACCTTC.

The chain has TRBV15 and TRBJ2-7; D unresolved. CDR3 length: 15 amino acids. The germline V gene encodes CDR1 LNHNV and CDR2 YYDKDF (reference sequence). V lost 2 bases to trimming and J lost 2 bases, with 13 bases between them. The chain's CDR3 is CATSRSGLAAYEQYF. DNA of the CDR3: TGTGCCACCAGCAGAAGTGGCTTAGCCGCCTACGAGCAGTACTTC.

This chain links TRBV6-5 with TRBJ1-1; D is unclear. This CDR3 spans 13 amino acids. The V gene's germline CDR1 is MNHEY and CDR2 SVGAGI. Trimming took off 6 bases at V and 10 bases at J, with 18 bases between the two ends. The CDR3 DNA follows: TGTGCCAGCAGCACCTGGGAGGGCCGCGGAGCTTTCTTT. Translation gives CASSTWEGRGAFF.